This T cell receptor (beta chain) was recovered during a study of T cell responses to AZD1222 COVID-19 vaccine. Study conclusions and caveats: Spike-wide vaccine-associated CD4 TCRs dominated at 160-218 and 743-854. The sample set comprised mostly white British donors with more females, and clonal diversity was possibly underestimated.

Profiled with immunoSEQ multiplex PCR; TCRdb holds only in-frame clones, not every one. Among roughly 130,000 clones listed, about nine tenths were seen once. Note on this clone: Its matching antigen is unknown.

Sample: peripheral blood, taken on day 0 of AZD1222 vaccination. The receptor comes from an adult in good health.

CDR3 sequence reads: CASRTGGFSNQPQHF. DNA of the CDR3: TGTGCCAGTAGGACAGGGGGCTTTAGCAATCAGCCCCAGCATTTT. This chain links TRBV27 with TRBJ1-5; 11 nucleotides agree with TRBD1. The CDR3 consists of 15 residues. V lost 9 bases to trimming and J lost 0 bases; unmatched junction nucleotides: 4. The germline V gene has CDR1 MNHEY and CDR2 SMNVEV (reference sequence).